This record covers a single T cell receptor (beta chain). This record belongs to a study of blood T cell repertoires in COVID-19. The table came from immunoSEQ multiplex PCR; TCRdb's copy has only in-frame clones and leaves some out. The sample has almost 250,000 clones, 85% to 90% seen once. Germline V CDR1 and CDR2: SGHVS, FNYEAQ. CDR3 length equals 16 residues. Trimming removed 5 bases from V and 9 bases from J, with 23 bases in between. The receptor was derived from a woman in her 30s who had recovered from COVID-19. The material sequenced was PBMCs or T cells enriched from blood (not recorded which). The chain couples TRBV7-6 to TRBJ2-1; the D is unclear. This chain's CDR3 is CASSPDRELLHLEQFF. The CDR3 bases are TGTGCCAGCAGCCCCGACCGAGAACTACTCCATCTTGAGCAGTTCTTC.